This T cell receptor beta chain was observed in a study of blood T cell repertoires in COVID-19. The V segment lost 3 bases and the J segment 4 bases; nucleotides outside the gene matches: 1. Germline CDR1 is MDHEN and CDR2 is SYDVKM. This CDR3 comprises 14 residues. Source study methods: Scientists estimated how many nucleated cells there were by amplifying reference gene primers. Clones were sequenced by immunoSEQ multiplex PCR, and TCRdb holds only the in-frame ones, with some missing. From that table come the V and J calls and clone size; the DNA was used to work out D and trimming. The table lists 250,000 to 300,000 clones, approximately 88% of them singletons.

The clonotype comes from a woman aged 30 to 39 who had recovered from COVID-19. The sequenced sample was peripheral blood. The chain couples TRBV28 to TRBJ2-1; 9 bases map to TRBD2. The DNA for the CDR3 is TGTGCCAGCAGTTTTAGCGGGGGTTACAATGAGCAGTTCTTC. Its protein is CASSFSGGYNEQFF.